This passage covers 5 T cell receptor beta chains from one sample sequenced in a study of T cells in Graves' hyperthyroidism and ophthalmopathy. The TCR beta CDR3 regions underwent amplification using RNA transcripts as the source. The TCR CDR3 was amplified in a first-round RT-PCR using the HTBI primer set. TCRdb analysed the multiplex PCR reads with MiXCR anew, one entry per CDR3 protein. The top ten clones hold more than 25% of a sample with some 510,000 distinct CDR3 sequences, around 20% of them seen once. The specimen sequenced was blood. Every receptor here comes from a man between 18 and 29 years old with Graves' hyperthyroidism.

The CDR3 region is CASSMATTDYEQYF. CDR3 sequence (DNA): TGTGCCAGTAGTATGGCCACGACAGACTACGAGCAGTACTTC. This rearrangement joins TRBV19 to TRBJ2-7; D is perhaps TRBD1 (5 bases). The CDR3 totals 14 residues. Germline values: CDR1 LNHDA, CDR2 SQIVND (reference sequence). V was trimmed by 3 bases and J by 3 bases, leaving 12 bases between them. Supplemented by reference TRBV19 and TRBJ2-7, the full variable domain reads DGGITQSPKYLFRKEGQNVTLSCEQNLNHDAMYWYRQDPGQGLRLIYYSQIVNDFQKGDIAEGYSVSREKKESFPLTVTSAQKNPTAFYLCASSMATTDYEQYFGPGTRLTVT.

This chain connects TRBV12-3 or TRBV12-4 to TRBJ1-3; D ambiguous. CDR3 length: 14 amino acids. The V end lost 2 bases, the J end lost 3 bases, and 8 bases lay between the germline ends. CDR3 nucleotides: TGTGCCAGCAGTTTAAAGGGAGATGGAAACACCATATATTTT. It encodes CASSLKGDGNTIYF.

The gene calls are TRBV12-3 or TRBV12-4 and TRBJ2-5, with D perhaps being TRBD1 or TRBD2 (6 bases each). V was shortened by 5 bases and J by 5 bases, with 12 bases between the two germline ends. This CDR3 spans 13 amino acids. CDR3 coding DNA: TGTGCCAGCAGTCGGGGGCAGGAGGAGACCCAGTACTTC. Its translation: CASSRGQEETQYF.

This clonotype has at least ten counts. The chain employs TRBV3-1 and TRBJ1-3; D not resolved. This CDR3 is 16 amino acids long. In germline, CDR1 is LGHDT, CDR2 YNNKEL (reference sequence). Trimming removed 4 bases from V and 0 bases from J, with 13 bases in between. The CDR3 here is CASSRRTVSSGNTIYF. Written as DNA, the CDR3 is TGTGCCAGCAGCCGACGGACGGTTAGCTCTGGAAACACCATATATTTT.

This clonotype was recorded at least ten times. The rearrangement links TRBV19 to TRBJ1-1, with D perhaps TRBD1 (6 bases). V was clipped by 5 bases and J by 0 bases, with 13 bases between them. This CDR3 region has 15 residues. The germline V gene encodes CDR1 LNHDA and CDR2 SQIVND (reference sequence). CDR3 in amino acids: CASSWPGELNTEAFF. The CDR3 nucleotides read TGTGCCAGTAGTTGGCCAGGGGAATTGAACACTGAAGCTTTCTTT.